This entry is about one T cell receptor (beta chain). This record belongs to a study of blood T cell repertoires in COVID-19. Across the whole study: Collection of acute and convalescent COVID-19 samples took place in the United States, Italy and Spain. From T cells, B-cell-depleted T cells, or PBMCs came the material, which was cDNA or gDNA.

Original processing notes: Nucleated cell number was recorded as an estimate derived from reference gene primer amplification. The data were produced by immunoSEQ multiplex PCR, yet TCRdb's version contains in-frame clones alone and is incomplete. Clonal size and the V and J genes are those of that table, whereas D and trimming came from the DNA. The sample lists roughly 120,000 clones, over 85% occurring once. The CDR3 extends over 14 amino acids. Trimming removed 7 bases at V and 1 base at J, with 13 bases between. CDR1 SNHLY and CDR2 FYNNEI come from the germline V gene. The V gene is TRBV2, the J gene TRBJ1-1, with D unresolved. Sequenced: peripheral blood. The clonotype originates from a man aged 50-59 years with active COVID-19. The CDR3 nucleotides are TGTGCCAGCAAATCCCCCGTGAGGAACACTGAAGCTTTCTTT. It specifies CASKSPVRNTEAFF.